This T cell receptor beta chain was sequenced in a study of cytomegalovirus exposure and HLA in healthy donors. General observations from the study: Common viral pathogens were later found to be apparently linked to several of the most significant clusters. Presence/absence analyses rested on an assumption that sequencing depth was roughly uniform across donors.

13 Jbeta primers and 60 Vbeta primers were used for the PCR. TCRdb keeps only in-frame clones here, not all; method: immunoSEQ multiplex PCR. The table lists 150,000 to 200,000 clones, around three quarters of them singletons. This CDR3 has 15 amino acids. V shed 0 bases and J 2 bases; nucleotides not matched to a gene: 2. Germline V gene lookup returns CDR1 SGHRS and CDR2 YFSETQ. With respect to this clone: The antigen is unknown. This specimen includes other DNA sequences encoding the same CDR3.

The specimen sequenced was PBMCs. The receptor's source is a woman in her forties or fifties in good health and CMV-seronegative. This chain links TRBV5-1 with TRBJ2-1, with TRBD2 matching over 7 bases. The CDR3 nucleotides read TGCGCCAGCAGCTTGGGCGGGGGACCCTACAATGAGCAGTTCTTC. This translates into CASSLGGGPYNEQFF.